The present TCR beta chain was sequenced within a study of T cell responses to AZD1222 COVID-19 vaccine. Points from the study as a whole: Females made up more of the donors, who were largely white British, and clonal diversity may have come out too low.

Sequencing used immunoSEQ multiplex PCR; TCRdb keeps in-frame clones, though not all of them. The table has tens of thousands of clones, about 90% seen once; the top ten hold roughly 24%. Points on this clone: Its cognate antigen is unknown.

The germline V gene has CDR1 SGHDT and CDR2 YYEEEE. V lost 2 bases, J lost 4 bases, and 9 bases lay in between. The CDR3 covers 13 residues. The TCR sequence derives from an adult in good health. The sequencing here drew on peripheral blood, taken on day 0 of AZD1222 vaccination. The chain has TRBV5-6 and TRBJ1-2, with D perhaps matching TRBD1 (6 bases). CDR3 nucleotides: TGTGCCAGCAGCTTAGGACAGAGCTATGGCTACACCTTC. Translation: CASSLGQSYGYTF.